Listed below are T cell receptor beta chains from one sample, sequenced in a study of cytomegalovirus exposure and HLA in healthy donors. Clones were read by immunoSEQ multiplex PCR, and TCRdb kept only the in-frame ones, dropping some. This table holds some 80,000 clones, more than 50% found once. Sequencing input: PBMCs. The source is a male donor in good health and CMV-seropositive. Each CDR3 is given without its conserved first and last residue. The order of the fields is J gene, V gene, clone size, CDR3 protein. Clone size is shown for a subset of rows, as once, few, many or a class of expanded clone.

j_call: TRBJ1-1
v_call: TRBV6-1
clone_size: NA
cdr3_aa: ASSVQGANTEAF

j_call: TRBJ1-2
v_call: TRBV19
clone_size: NA
cdr3_aa: ASSLGQGDYGYT

j_call: TRBJ2-3
v_call: TRBV7-2
clone_size: NA
cdr3_aa: ASSLRGGQDTQY

j_call: TRBJ1-1
v_call: TRBV27
clone_size: few
cdr3_aa: ASSFGTAVEAF

j_call: TRBJ2-3
v_call: TRBV7-3
clone_size: NA
cdr3_aa: ASSLSSIYTQY

j_call: TRBJ1-5
v_call: TRBV19
clone_size: NA
cdr3_aa: ASSRDRPFYQPQH

j_call: TRBJ1-6
v_call: TRBV30
clone_size: few
cdr3_aa: AWSVEWGQASSSYNSPLH

j_call: TRBJ1-5
v_call: TRBV19
clone_size: NA
cdr3_aa: ASSTRQGPGSYSNQPQH

j_call: TRBJ1-5
v_call: TRBV30
clone_size: NA
cdr3_aa: AWSGGYNQPQH

j_call: TRBJ2-1
v_call: TRBV9
clone_size: NA
cdr3_aa: ASSPGGTPYNEQF

j_call: TRBJ2-7
v_call: TRBV7-9
clone_size: NA
cdr3_aa: ASSLNSRDRVEEQY

j_call: TRBJ2-5
v_call: TRBV19
clone_size: NA
cdr3_aa: ASSAIGGLQWSQY

j_call: TRBJ1-2
v_call: TRBV11-2
clone_size: NA
cdr3_aa: ASSSIQGNYGYT

j_call: TRBJ2-3
v_call: TRBV7-3
clone_size: NA
cdr3_aa: ASSPLAGATDTQY

j_call: TRBJ1-1
v_call: TRBV28
clone_size: few
cdr3_aa: ASSLVTVNTEAF

j_call: TRBJ2-5
v_call: TRBV7-6
clone_size: medium-sized
cdr3_aa: ASSLGVVPETQY

j_call: TRBJ2-7
v_call: TRBV19
clone_size: few
cdr3_aa: ASSITGGSYEQY

j_call: TRBJ1-5
v_call: TRBV6-5
clone_size: NA
cdr3_aa: TSSAKTGYQPQH

j_call: TRBJ1-4
v_call: TRBV5-1
clone_size: NA
cdr3_aa: ASSLDGTGGEKLF

j_call: TRBJ1-2
v_call: TRBV4-1
clone_size: NA
cdr3_aa: ASSQDSFSYGYT

j_call: TRBJ2-2
v_call: TRBV4-3
clone_size: NA
cdr3_aa: ASSQGTSGAANTGELF

j_call: TRBJ2-7
v_call: TRBV7-6
clone_size: NA
cdr3_aa: ASSSIAGTGIYEQY

j_call: TRBJ2-7
v_call: TRBV7-8
clone_size: NA
cdr3_aa: ASSLVRTLQSSYEQY

j_call: TRBJ1-5
v_call: TRBV2
clone_size: NA
cdr3_aa: ASSAPGPKGQPQH

j_call: TRBJ2-1
v_call: TRBV6-1
clone_size: NA
cdr3_aa: ASSEGGGSYNEQF

j_call: TRBJ2-5
v_call: TRBV4-1
clone_size: NA
cdr3_aa: ASSGPSGLQETQY

j_call: TRBJ2-7
v_call: TRBV30
clone_size: once
cdr3_aa: AWSRGPYEQY

j_call: TRBJ1-5
v_call: TRBV11-2
clone_size: NA
cdr3_aa: ASSLWRTGARQPQH

j_call: TRBJ1-6
v_call: TRBV6-5
clone_size: NA
cdr3_aa: ASTSDRYSPLH

j_call: TRBJ2-7
v_call: TRBV2
clone_size: NA
cdr3_aa: ASNNGTGDFYEQY

j_call: TRBJ2-5
v_call: TRBV25-1
clone_size: NA
cdr3_aa: ASSGQGARGYQETQY

j_call: TRBJ2-7
v_call: TRBV4-3
clone_size: NA
cdr3_aa: ASSQGPGWGVHEQY

j_call: TRBJ2-7
v_call: TRBV2
clone_size: NA
cdr3_aa: ASRRLAGQTYSYEQY

j_call: TRBJ2-1
v_call: TRBV30
clone_size: NA
cdr3_aa: AWSDFTSLRASGKREQF

j_call: TRBJ2-5
v_call: TRBV4-2
clone_size: NA
cdr3_aa: ASSQESYQDETQY

j_call: TRBJ2-7
v_call: TRBV7-3
clone_size: NA
cdr3_aa: ASSPASGEQY

j_call: TRBJ2-1
v_call: TRBV5-1
clone_size: NA
cdr3_aa: ASSRGQGAINEQF

j_call: TRBJ2-4
v_call: TRBV7-2
clone_size: NA
cdr3_aa: ASSRLAGVGNIQY

j_call: TRBJ1-2
v_call: TRBV7-3
clone_size: NA
cdr3_aa: ASSLSGWDSPNYGYT

j_call: TRBJ2-7
v_call: TRBV7-2
clone_size: NA
cdr3_aa: ASSLKRQGRVTYEQY

j_call: TRBJ2-3
v_call: TRBV7-3
clone_size: NA
cdr3_aa: ASSSGTSGYTDTQY

j_call: TRBJ2-2
v_call: TRBV11-1
clone_size: NA
cdr3_aa: ASSRAGSTGELF

j_call: TRBJ2-3
v_call: TRBV4-2
clone_size: NA
cdr3_aa: ASSQDERGTDTQY

j_call: TRBJ2-1
v_call: TRBV6-1
clone_size: NA
cdr3_aa: ASSDGGVGYNEQF

j_call: TRBJ2-7
v_call: TRBV6-5
clone_size: NA
cdr3_aa: ASSYSTDSAWSRY

j_call: TRBJ2-6
v_call: TRBV19
clone_size: NA
cdr3_aa: ASSPDNSGANVLT

j_call: TRBJ2-5
v_call: TRBV7-2
clone_size: once
cdr3_aa: ASSLEWSGAETQY

j_call: TRBJ1-1
v_call: TRBV7-9
clone_size: NA
cdr3_aa: SSSLEQLNTEAF

j_call: TRBJ2-7
v_call: TRBV6-6
clone_size: NA
cdr3_aa: ATRRGGLYEQY

j_call: TRBJ1-6
v_call: TRBV5-1
clone_size: NA
cdr3_aa: ASSQQGAENSPLH

j_call: TRBJ2-7
v_call: TRBV28
clone_size: NA
cdr3_aa: ASSLAPGQSFSYEQY

j_call: TRBJ1-1
v_call: TRBV7-2
clone_size: NA
cdr3_aa: ASTRGGTTEAF

j_call: TRBJ1-5
v_call: TRBV11-2
clone_size: NA
cdr3_aa: ASSFINQPQH

j_call: TRBJ1-1
v_call: TRBV7-3
clone_size: NA
cdr3_aa: ASSFSEVNTEAF

j_call: TRBJ1-2
v_call: TRBV9
clone_size: few
cdr3_aa: ASSVAPETVGLAGYT

j_call: TRBJ1-3
v_call: TRBV7-2
clone_size: NA
cdr3_aa: ASSLGGGPGNTIY

j_call: TRBJ1-5
v_call: TRBV5-1
clone_size: NA
cdr3_aa: ASSQGGPNQPQH

j_call: TRBJ1-3
v_call: TRBV9
clone_size: NA
cdr3_aa: ASSVESRVSGNTIY